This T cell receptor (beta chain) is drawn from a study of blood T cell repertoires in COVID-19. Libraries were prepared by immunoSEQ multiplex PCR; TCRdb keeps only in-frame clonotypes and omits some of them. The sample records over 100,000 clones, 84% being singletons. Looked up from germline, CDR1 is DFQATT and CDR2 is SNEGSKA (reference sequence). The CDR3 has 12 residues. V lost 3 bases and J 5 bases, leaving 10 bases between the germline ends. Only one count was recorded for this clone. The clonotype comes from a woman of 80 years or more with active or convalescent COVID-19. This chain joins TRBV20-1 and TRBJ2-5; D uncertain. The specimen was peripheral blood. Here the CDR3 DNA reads TGCAGTGCTAGTCCGGGTTTGGAGACCCAGTACTTC. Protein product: CSASPGLETQYF.